A single T cell receptor beta chain is shown here with its context. This clone's antigen is unknown. One base away there is no much larger clone; base qualities are not given. Taken from the germline V gene (reference sequence), the CDR1 and CDR2 loops are SEHNR and FQNEAQ. From its cysteine to its phenylalanine, the CDR3 spans 16 amino acids. Here the CDR3 DNA is all that survives: 48 bases in frame from base 1. Trimming removed 5 bases from V and 7 bases from J, leaving 22 bases between the germline ends. In light of the paper, this sample's treatment or condition label describes: in vitro stimulation with specific CMV peptide epitopes to enrich CMV-specific T cells. The data belong to a study of T cell repertoires in cytomegalovirus infection (dated by TCRdb to the late 2010s). Broadly, across the study: Alongside well-studied HLA-B-restricted epitopes, the peptide stimulations were aimed at recently identified HLA-C-restricted CMV epitopes, whose presentation resists viral immunomodulation. The HLA type of each donor mattered for the analysis, because public TCR beta signatures pointed to carriage of CMV infection along with the matching HLA type. Results the study describes overall, beyond this receptor: In both this cohort and an independent roughly 400-donor cohort, the cumulative frequency of public TCR beta family members distinguished carriers of CMV infection plus the relevant HLA type. The ex vivo response was dominated by HLA-C-restricted CMV-specific TCR beta clonotypes, and the single most frequent clonotype in two of eight donors was supplied by these HLA-C-restricted clonotypes.

For sequencing, an Illumina HiSeq 1500 was employed. TCRdb itself trimmed the public reads at Q25 with fastp, ran MiXCR and retained productive beta chains. Records with the same CDR3 protein are collapsed into one entry carrying the most frequent genes and DNA. The sample table lists a few hundred thousand distinct CDR3 sequences, roughly 36% of them with a count of one. The ten most abundant clones make up about 14% of the sample. The rearrangement joined TRBV7-9 to TRBJ2-3, with the identity of the D gene unclear. This receptor was identified in a human donor in good health (CMV status not recorded). Some clones in this sample may be carry-over from other donors' samples. Specimen: cultured PBMCs, collected from culture after CMV antigen stimulation. The CDR3 region: CASSAPPSSRTNTQYF. In nucleotide form, the sequence is TGTGCCAGCAGCGCCCCCCCTAGTTCCCGCACGAATACGCAGTATTTT.